This T cell receptor (beta chain) was obtained from a study of OX40 agonist ivuxolimab in advanced cancers. Overall study: Participants, around 80% male, averaged approximately 60 years of age, ranging from 23 to 79. Three patients showed partial responses: one hepatocellular carcinoma and two cutaneous melanoma cases.

If patients had autoimmune disease history or systemic immunosuppression, they were excluded. General study results and limits: There were, on average, more expanded clones in CD8+ T cells than in CD4+.

Profiled with immunoSEQ multiplex PCR; TCRdb holds only in-frame clones, not every one. The sample lists 85,000 to 100,000 clones; under 85% were seen once. V dropped 6 bases and J dropped 2; count of bases not matched to a gene: 3. CDR3 size: 13 residues. Germline V gene sequence: CDR1 MDHEN, CDR2 SYDVKM. This clone was recorded a few times. Its antigen is unidentified. The clonotype comes from an adult with an advanced solid tumor such as melanoma, head and neck, liver or kidney cancer. This chain links TRBV28 with TRBJ1-2; 7 positions agree with TRBD1. The sequencing used CD4+ or CD8+ T cells sorted from blood, collected in a trial of the OX40 agonist ivuxolimab. CDR3 amino acids: CASSRGQNYGYTF. CDR3 bases: TGTGCCAGCAGCCGGGGACAGAACTATGGCTACACCTTC.